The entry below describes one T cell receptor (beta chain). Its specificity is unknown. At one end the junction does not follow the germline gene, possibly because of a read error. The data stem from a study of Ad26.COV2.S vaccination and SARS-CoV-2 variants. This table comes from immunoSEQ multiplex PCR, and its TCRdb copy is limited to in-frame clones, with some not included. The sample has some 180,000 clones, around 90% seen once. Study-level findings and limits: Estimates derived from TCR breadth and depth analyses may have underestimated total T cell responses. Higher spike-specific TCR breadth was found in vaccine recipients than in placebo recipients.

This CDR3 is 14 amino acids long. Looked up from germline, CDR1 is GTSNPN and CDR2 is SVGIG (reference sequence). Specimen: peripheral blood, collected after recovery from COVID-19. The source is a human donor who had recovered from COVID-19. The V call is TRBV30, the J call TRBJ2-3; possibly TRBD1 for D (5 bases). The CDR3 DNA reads TGTGCCTGGAGTTTAGGGTCCCTCACAGGTACGCAGTATTTT. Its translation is CAWSLGSLTGTQYF. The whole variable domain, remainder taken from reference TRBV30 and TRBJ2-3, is SQTIHQWPATLVQPVGSPLSLECTVEGTSNPNLYWYRQAAGRGLQLLFYSVGIGQISSEVPQNLSASRPQDRQFILSSKKLLLSDSGFYLCAWSLGSLTGTQYFGPGTRLTVL.